This T cell receptor (beta chain) was sequenced during a study of vaccination effects on CD4 cells after COVID-19. Study context: Post-vaccine draws lagged the second dose by a median of 72 days.

Germline V gene lookup returns CDR1 SGHTS and CDR2 YDEGEE. This CDR3 spans 18 amino acids. The V segment lost 6 bases and the J segment 6 bases; nucleotides outside the gene matches: 18. Remarks on this clone: The antigen is unknown.

Ahead of sequencing, the ViraFEST assay grew antigen-specific CD4+ T cells using viral peptide pools. With roughly 9 days of culture completed, CD4+ T cells were isolated. Participants were vaccinated with two doses of either the BNT162b2 or mRNA-1273 vaccine. Data came from immunoSEQ multiplex PCR; TCRdb stores just in-frame clones and leaves some out. Altogether about 59,000 clones are present, around 78% being singletons, with the ten largest covering 2%. This receptor was identified in a human donor who received a COVID-19 vaccine. This sample comprised CD4+ T cells from PBMCs cultured with HCoV-OC43 spike peptides, obtained after COVID-19 vaccination. Specified subset: HCoV-OC43 spike overlapping peptide pool stimulation. This chain connects TRBV5-8 to TRBJ2-2, with TRBD2 matching over 9 bases. In DNA form, the CDR3 reads TGTGCCAGCATACTGCCCGGACTAGCGCGGGGGGGTGCCGGGGAGCTGTTTTTT. It codes for CASILPGLARGGAGELFF.